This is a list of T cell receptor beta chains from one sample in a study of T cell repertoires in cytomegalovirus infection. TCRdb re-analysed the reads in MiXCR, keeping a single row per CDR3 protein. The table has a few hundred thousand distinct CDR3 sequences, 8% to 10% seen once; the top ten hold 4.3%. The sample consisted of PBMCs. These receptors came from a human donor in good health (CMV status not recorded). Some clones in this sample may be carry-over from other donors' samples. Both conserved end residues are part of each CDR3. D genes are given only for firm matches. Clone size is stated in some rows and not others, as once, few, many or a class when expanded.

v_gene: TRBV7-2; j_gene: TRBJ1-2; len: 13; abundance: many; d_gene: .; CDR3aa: CASSTAGFYGYTF; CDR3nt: TGTGCCAGCAGCACCGCAGGTTTCTATGGCTACACCTTC
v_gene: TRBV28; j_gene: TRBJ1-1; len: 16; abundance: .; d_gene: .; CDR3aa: CASSLGQRLGNTEAFF; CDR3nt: TGTGCCAGCAGTTTAGGACAGCGCCTGGGGAACACTGAAGCTTTCTTT
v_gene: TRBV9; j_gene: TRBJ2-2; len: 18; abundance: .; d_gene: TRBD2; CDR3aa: CASSVAYWGIAGTGELFF; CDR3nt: TGTGCCAGCAGCGTAGCGTACTGGGGGATAGCGGGCACCGGGGAGCTGTTTTTT
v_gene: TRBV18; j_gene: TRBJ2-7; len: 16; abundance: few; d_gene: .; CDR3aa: CASSPRTGSMTYEQYF; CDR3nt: TGTGCCAGCTCACCACGTACAGGGAGTATGACCTACGAGCAGTACTTC
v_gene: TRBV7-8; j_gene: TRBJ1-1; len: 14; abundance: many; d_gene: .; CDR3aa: CASSLGRRDTEAFF; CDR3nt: TGTGCCAGCAGCTTAGGAAGGAGGGACACTGAAGCTTTCTTT
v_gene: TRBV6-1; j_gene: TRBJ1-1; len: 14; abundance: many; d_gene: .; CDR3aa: CASSESSRNLEAFF; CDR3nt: TGTGCCAGCAGTGAATCCTCTCGGAACCTGGAAGCTTTCTTT
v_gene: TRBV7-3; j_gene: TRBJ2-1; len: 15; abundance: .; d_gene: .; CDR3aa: CASSSVVSSYNEQFF; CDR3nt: TGTGCCAGCAGCTCAGTTGTGAGCTCCTACAATGAGCAGTTCTTC
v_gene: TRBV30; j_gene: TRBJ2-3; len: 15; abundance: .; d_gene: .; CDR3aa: CAWSEQLGLTDTQYF; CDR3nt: TGTGCCTGGAGTGAACAGTTGGGGCTAACAGATACGCAGTATTTT
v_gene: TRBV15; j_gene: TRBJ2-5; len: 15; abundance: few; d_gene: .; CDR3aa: CATRGGAGTSETQYF; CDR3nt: TGTGCCACCAGAGGGGGCGCGGGGACTTCAGAGACCCAGTACTTC
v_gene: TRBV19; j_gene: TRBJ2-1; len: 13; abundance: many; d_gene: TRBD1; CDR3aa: CAAGQGTYNEQFF; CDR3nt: TGTGCCGCCGGACAGGGTACCTACAATGAGCAGTTCTTC
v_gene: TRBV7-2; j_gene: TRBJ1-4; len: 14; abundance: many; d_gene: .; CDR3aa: CASSLGGRNEKLFF; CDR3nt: TGTGCCAGCAGCTTAGGGGGGCGAAATGAAAAACTGTTTTTT
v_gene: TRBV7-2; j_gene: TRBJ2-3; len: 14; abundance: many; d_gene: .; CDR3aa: CASSSFFHTDTQYF; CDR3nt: TGTGCCAGCAGCTCCTTTTTCCACACAGATACGCAGTATTTT
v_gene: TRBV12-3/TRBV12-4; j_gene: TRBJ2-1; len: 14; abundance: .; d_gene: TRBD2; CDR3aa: CASSTSGRDNEQFF; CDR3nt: TGTGCCAGCAGTACTAGCGGGAGGGACAATGAGCAGTTCTTC
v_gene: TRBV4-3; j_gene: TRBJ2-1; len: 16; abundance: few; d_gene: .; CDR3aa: CASSPPGWARRNEQFF; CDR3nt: TGCGCCAGCAGCCCTCCCGGATGGGCCCGTAGGAATGAGCAGTTCTTC
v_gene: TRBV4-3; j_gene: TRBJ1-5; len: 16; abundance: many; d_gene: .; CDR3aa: CASSQDRAAGNQPQHF; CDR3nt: TGCGCCAGCAGCCAAGATCGGGCAGCAGGCAATCAGCCCCAGCATTTT
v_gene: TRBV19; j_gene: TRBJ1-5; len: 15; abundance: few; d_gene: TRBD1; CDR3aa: CASSRQGGLAQPQHF; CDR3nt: TGTGCCAGTAGCAGACAGGGAGGGTTGGCACAGCCCCAGCATTTT
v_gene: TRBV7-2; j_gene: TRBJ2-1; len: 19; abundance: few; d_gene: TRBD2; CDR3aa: CASSLGLAGLPSRDNEQFF; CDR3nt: TGTGCCAGCAGCTTAGGACTAGCGGGATTACCCTCGAGGGACAATGAGCAGTTCTTC
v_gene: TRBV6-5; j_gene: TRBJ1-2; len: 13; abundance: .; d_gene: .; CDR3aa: CASSLLGSEGYTF; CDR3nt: TGTGCCAGCAGCCTATTAGGGTCGGAGGGCTACACCTTC
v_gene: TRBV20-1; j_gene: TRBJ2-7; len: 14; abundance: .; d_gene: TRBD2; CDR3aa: CSARVGGAPYEQYF; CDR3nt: TGCAGTGCTAGAGTGGGAGGGGCGCCCTACGAGCAGTACTTC
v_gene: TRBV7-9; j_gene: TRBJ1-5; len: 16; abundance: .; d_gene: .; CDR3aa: CASSFQGDSGNQPQHF; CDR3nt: TGTGCCAGCAGCTTCCAGGGTGATAGTGGCAATCAGCCCCAGCATTTT
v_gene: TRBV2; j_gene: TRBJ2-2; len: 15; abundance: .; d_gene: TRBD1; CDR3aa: CASSRDRKMTGELFF; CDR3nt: TGTGCCAGCAGCCGGGACAGGAAAATGACCGGGGAGCTGTTTTTT
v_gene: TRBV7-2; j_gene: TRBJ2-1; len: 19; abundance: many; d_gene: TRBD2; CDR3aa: CASSARGLAGGLGDNEQFF; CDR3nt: TGTGCCAGCAGCGCCCGCGGACTAGCGGGAGGTTTGGGGGACAATGAGCAGTTCTTC
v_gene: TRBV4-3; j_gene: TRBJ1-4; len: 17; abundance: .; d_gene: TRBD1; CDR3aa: CASSQTGPRTGGEKLFF; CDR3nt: TGCGCCAGCAGCCAAACGGGACCTCGGACAGGAGGCGAAAAACTGTTTTTT
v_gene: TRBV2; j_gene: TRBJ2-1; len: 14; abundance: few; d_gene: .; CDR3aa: CASKHRTTDNEQFF; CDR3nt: TGTGCCAGCAAGCACCGGACGACGGACAATGAGCAGTTCTTC
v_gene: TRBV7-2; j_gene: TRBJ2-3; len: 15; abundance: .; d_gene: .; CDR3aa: CASDPRAGKADTQYF; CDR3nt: TGTGCCAGCGATCCCCGCGCTGGGAAGGCAGATACGCAGTATTTT
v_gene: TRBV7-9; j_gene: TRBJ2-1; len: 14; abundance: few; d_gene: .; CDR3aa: CASSLGAGFNEQFF; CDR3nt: TGTGCCAGCAGCTTAGGCGCAGGGTTCAATGAGCAGTTCTTC
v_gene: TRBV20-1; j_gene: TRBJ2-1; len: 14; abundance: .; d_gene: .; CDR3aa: CSASAGAIYNEQFF; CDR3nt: TGCAGTGCTAGTGCGGGGGCCATCTACAATGAGCAGTTCTTC
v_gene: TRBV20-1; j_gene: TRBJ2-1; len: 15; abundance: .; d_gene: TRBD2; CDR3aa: CSARPLGWGGDEQFF; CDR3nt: TGCAGTGCTAGACCCCTGGGTTGGGGGGGAGATGAGCAGTTCTTC
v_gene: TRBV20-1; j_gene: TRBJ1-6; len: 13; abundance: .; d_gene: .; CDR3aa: CSAARDHNSPLHF; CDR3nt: TGCAGTGCTGCCCGGGACCATAATTCACCCCTCCACTTT
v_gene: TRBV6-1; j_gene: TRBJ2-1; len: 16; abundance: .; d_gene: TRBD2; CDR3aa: CASSYVGLAGGNEQFF; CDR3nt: TGTGCCAGCAGTTACGTGGGACTAGCGGGAGGTAATGAGCAGTTCTTC
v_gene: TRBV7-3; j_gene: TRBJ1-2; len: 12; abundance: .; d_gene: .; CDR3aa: CASSLQGDGYTF; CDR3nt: TGTGCCAGCAGCTTACAGGGTGATGGCTACACCTTC
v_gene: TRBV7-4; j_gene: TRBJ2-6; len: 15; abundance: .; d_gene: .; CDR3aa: CAAGQGSPGANVLTF; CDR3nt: TGTGCCGCCGGGCAGGGGAGCCCTGGGGCCAACGTCCTGACTTTC
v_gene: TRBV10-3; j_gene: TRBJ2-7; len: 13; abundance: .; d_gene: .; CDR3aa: CAVGVGADGEQYF; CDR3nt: TGTGCCGTTGGGGTCGGGGCCGACGGGGAGCAGTACTTC